This T cell receptor (beta chain) was identified in a study of CD8 T cells in ankylosing spondylitis. Study outcomes and limitations: Some motif variants had been reported before (in reactive arthritis synovial fluid and blood). For ankylosing spondylitis blood, a TCR beta motif of under ten highly homologous variants appeared characteristic. Within peripheral blood, clones linked to disease were CD8+ and relatively rare.

CDR1 and CDR2 (germline): MGHDK, SYGVNS. The V gene lost 5 bases and the J gene lost 0 bases, with 14 bases spanning the gap. The CDR3 runs to 15 residues. Comment on this clonotype: Its antigen is as yet unknown.

Molecular-barcoded quantitative 5'-RACE produced these TCR beta libraries. TCRdb called the 5' RACE reads again in MiXCR, with one record for every CDR3 protein. The repertoire includes just under 550,000 distinct CDR3 sequences, about 13% of them detected once, and 6.5% to 7% sits in the top ten. Sequenced input: blood, either unsorted or a sorted T cell fraction (not recorded which). The V and J genes are TRBV25-1 and TRBJ2-7; weak D call: TRBD2 (6 bases). The source is a male donor with ankylosing spondylitis. The CDR3 region has the DNA TGTGCCAGCAGTTGGGGCGGGGAAGGCTCCTACGAGCAGTACTTC. It specifies CASSWGGEGSYEQYF.